This note documents a single T cell receptor beta chain sequence. How the authors handled the data: Reference gene primer amplification in the assay estimated nucleated cell counts. Sequencing used immunoSEQ multiplex PCR; TCRdb keeps in-frame clones, though not all of them. V and J calls and clone size come straight from that table; D and trimming were deduced from the DNA. The data show fewer than 300,000 clones, approximately 88% seen once. The data are from a study of blood T cell repertoires in COVID-19. Background on the study: The United States, Italy and Spain were the sources of the acute and convalescent COVID-19 samples. Sample material is recorded as cDNA or gDNA derived from T cells, B-cell-depleted T cells, or PBMCs.

The CDR3 loop spans 13 amino acids. The V gene lost 6 bases and the J gene lost 4 bases, with 12 bases spanning the gap. CDR1 MGHDK and CDR2 SYGVNS come from the germline V gene. The sequenced sample was peripheral blood. V and J are TRBV25-1 and TRBJ1-2; D is uncertain. The receptor was isolated from a man aged 18 to 29 with active or convalescent COVID-19. In DNA, the CDR3 is TGTGCCAGCAGGGGAACCGGGGTCTATGGCTACACCTTC. It specifies CASRGTGVYGYTF.